This T cell receptor beta chain was found in a study of T cell responses to AZD1222 COVID-19 vaccine. Using immunoSEQ multiplex PCR, the repertoire was profiled, and TCRdb retains in-frame clones only, with some absent. The table has 75,000 to 90,000 clones, 80% to 95% seen once. Germline CDR1 is MNHEY and CDR2 is SVGAGI. The germline V and J ends were trimmed by 9 bases and 5 bases, with 16 bases remaining between them. The length of the CDR3 is 13 residues. The chain joins TRBV6-5 to TRBJ1-1, with TRBD1 as a possible D gene (6 bases). The TCR was taken from an adult who received the AZD1222 COVID-19 vaccine. The sample here was peripheral blood, taken 28 days after the second AZD1222 dose. In nucleotides, the CDR3 is TGTGCCAGGCCGGGGGGGCAGGGGACTGAAGCTTTCTTT. Translation: CARPGGQGTEAFF.